A single T cell receptor (beta chain) is shown here with its context. In the original processing: The authors estimated nucleated cell counts from reference gene primer amplification. Sequenced by immunoSEQ multiplex PCR; TCRdb stores in-frame clones only, minus some. V, J and clone size are those of that table, while D and trimming were read from the DNA. Seen here are about 82,000 clones, about four fifths observed once, and the top ten hold about 15%. The sample comes from a study of blood T cell repertoires in COVID-19. The overall study: The United States, Italy and Spain were the sources of the acute and convalescent COVID-19 samples. From T cells, B-cell-depleted T cells, or PBMCs came the material, which was cDNA or gDNA.

The sequenced sample was peripheral blood. The source is a woman aged 60 to 75 with acute or convalescent COVID-19.

CDR3: CAISGFYEHQPQHF. The CDR3 coding sequence is TGTGCCATCAGTGGGTTTTATGAGCATCAGCCCCAGCATTTT. The J gene is TRBJ1-5, the V gene TRBV10-3; D call uncertain. Deletions cut 4 bases from V and 5 bases from J, with 12 bases between. Germline V gene data show CDR1 as ENHRY and CDR2 as SYGVKD. This CDR3 spans 14 amino acids.